This T cell receptor beta chain was identified in a study of blood T cell repertoires in COVID-19. This CDR3 comprises 11 residues. Germline lookup yields CDR1 DFQATT and CDR2 SNEGSKA (reference sequence). With respect to this clone: Germline and junction disagree at one end, which may indicate a read error.

Clones were read by immunoSEQ multiplex PCR, and TCRdb kept only the in-frame ones, dropping some. The sample shows some 290,000 clones, approximately 90% of them seen only once. The V gene is TRBV20-1, the J gene TRBJ1-1; perhaps TRBD1 as D (5 bases). Sequencing was carried out using peripheral blood. The TCR comes from a man aged 18-30 years with active or convalescent COVID-19. The CDR3 is CSALGLERGVF. Here the CDR3 DNA reads TGCAGTGCCTTGGGACTTGAGCGGGGGGTCTTT.